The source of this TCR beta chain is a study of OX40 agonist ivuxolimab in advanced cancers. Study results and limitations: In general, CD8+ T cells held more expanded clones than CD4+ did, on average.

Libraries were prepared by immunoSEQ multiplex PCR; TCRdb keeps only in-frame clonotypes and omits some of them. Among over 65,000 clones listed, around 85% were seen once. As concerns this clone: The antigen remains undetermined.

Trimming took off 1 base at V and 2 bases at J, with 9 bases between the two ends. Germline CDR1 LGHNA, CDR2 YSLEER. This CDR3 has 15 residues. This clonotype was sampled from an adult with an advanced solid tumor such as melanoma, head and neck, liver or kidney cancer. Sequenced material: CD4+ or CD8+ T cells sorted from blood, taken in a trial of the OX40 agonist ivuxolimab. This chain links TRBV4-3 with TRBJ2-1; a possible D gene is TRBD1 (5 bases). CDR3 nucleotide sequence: TGCGCCAGCAGCCAAGGTAAGGGGCCCTACAATGAGCAGTTCTTC. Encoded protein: CASSQGKGPYNEQFF.